The 14 T cell receptor beta chains below all came from one sample that was sequenced in a study of OX40 agonist ivuxolimab in advanced cancers. TCRdb's table, derived via immunoSEQ multiplex PCR, lists solely in-frame clones and lacks some. Of over 20,000 clones listed, roughly 84% are singletons. The sequences come from CD4+ or CD8+ T cells sorted from blood, collected in a trial of the OX40 agonist ivuxolimab. Source of these receptors: an adult with an advanced solid tumor such as melanoma, head and neck, liver or kidney cancer.

The chain combines TRBV5-4 with TRBJ2-2; 11 bases agree with TRBD2. V lost 3 bases to trimming and J lost 2 bases; unmatched junction nucleotides: 3. Germline loops: CDR1 SGHNT, CDR2 YYREEE (reference sequence). The CDR3 runs to 16 residues. The CDR3 spells CASSYRLAGNTGELFF. In DNA form, the CDR3 reads TGTGCCAGCAGCTATAGACTAGCGGGAAACACCGGGGAGCTGTTTTTT.

V is TRBV18 and J is TRBJ1-3; TRBD1 is a possible D gene (6 bases). This CDR3 is 14 amino acids long. V lost 4 bases and J 3 bases, leaving 10 bases between the germline ends. The germline V gene has CDR1 KGHSH and CDR2 LQKENI. The CDR3 DNA reads as TGTGCCAGCTCACAGGGGGACGGTGGAAACACCATATATTTT. As protein: CASSQGDGGNTIYF.

The chain has TRBV7-2 and TRBJ1-2; no reliable D call. The CDR3 is 15 residues long. Germline-derived CDR1 and CDR2 are SGHTA and FQGNSA. V lost 5 bases, J lost 5 bases, and 18 bases lay in between. The CDR3 nucleotides read TGTGCCAGCAGCCCCACCCCACCGGGTTCATATGGCTACACCTTC. Translated: CASSPTPPGSYGYTF.

CDR3 bases: TGTGCCAGCAGCTTACTGACAGGCCGCCCACCTGAAGCTTTCTTT. Translated: CASSLLTGRPPEAFF. The chain carries TRBV7-9 and TRBJ1-1; maybe TRBD1 (6 bases). The V end was cut by 2 bases, the J end by 6 bases, with 16 bases between. Germline V lookup: CDR1 SEHNR, CDR2 FQNEAQ (reference sequence). The CDR3 is 15 amino acids.

The chain couples TRBV11-2 to TRBJ2-7; 11 nucleotides align to TRBD2. Germline V gene sequence: CDR1 SGHAT, CDR2 FQNNGV. This CDR3 spans 16 amino acids. After removal of 0 bases from V and 5 bases from J, the junction contained 6 bases not matched to a gene. The CDR3: CASSLDPTSGRHEQYF. CDR3 bases: TGTGCCAGCAGCTTAGATCCCACTAGCGGGAGACACGAGCAGTACTTC.

The V call is TRBV19, the J call TRBJ2-3; perhaps TRBD1 as D (6 bases). Trimming pared 4 bases from V and 5 bases from J, leaving 13 bases between. The CDR3 spans 14 residues. CDR1 and CDR2 (germline): LNHDA, SQIVND (reference sequence). For the CDR3, the DNA is TGTGCCAGTAGTACCCCCTGGGGGCTAGATACGCAGTATTTT. It encodes CASSTPWGLDTQYF.

The rearrangement uses TRBV7-9 and TRBJ1-2, with 7 nucleotides matching TRBD1. The CDR3 runs 13 residues. The V segment lost 5 bases and the J segment 3 bases; nucleotides outside the gene matches: 3. Germline V gives CDR1 SEHNR, CDR2 FQNEAQ (reference sequence). In nucleotides, the CDR3 is TGTGCCAGCAGCGACAGGGTTTACTATGGCTACACCTTC. Its protein product is CASSDRVYYGYTF.

The rearrangement links TRBV27 to TRBJ1-2, with a tentative D call TRBD1 (6 bases). The CDR3 extends over 13 amino acids. Germline CDR1 and CDR2: MNHEY and SMNVEV (reference sequence). Trimming removed 3 bases at V and 6 bases at J, with 11 bases between. CDR3 region: CASSFSGVNGYTF. The CDR3 coding sequence is TGTGCCAGCAGTTTTTCAGGGGTTAATGGCTACACCTTC.

CDR3 bases: TGTGCCAGCAGCGGACAGCTGGGAGAGACCCAGTACTTC. This codes for CASSGQLGETQYF. The chain combines TRBV7-9 with TRBJ2-5, with D possibly being TRBD1 (6 bases). V was shortened by 5 bases and J by 4 bases, with 11 bases between the two germline ends. The length of the CDR3 is 13 residues. CDR1 and CDR2 from the germline V gene are SEHNR and FQNEAQ (reference sequence).

This sequence joins TRBV19 and TRBJ2-7, with D maybe TRBD1 (7 bases). The germline V gene encodes CDR1 LNHDA and CDR2 SQIVND (reference sequence). Trimming shortened V by 3 bases and J by 1 base, and 13 bases separated the two germline ends. The CDR3 consists of 15 residues. The CDR3 spells CASSIWQGGSYEQYF. CDR3 nucleotide sequence: TGTGCCAGTAGTATTTGGCAGGGGGGTTCCTACGAGCAGTACTTC.

The chain is built from TRBV5-4 and TRBJ2-7; D perhaps matches TRBD2 (5 bases). The V end lost 3 bases, the J end lost 3 bases, and 7 bases lay between the germline ends. Germline V gives CDR1 SGHNT, CDR2 YYREEE (reference sequence). The CDR3 covers 12 residues. The chain's CDR3 is CASSSGIYEQYF. The CDR3, as DNA: TGTGCCAGCAGCTCCGGGATCTACGAGCAGTACTTC.

This chain joins TRBV27 and TRBJ1-1, with D maybe TRBD1 (5 bases). The germline V gene encodes CDR1 MNHEY and CDR2 SMNVEV (reference sequence). Between the trimmed V and J ends, which lost 3 bases and 5 bases, there was a span of 19 bases. The CDR3 extends over 16 amino acids. The CDR3 DNA is TGTGCCAGCAGTTTTACAATCATGGACGGGGGTACTGAAGCTTTCTTT. Amino acids: CASSFTIMDGGTEAFF.

This rearrangement joins TRBV11-3 to TRBJ2-6; no firm D call. The CDR3 runs 15 residues. Germline V gene sequence: CDR1 SGHNT, CDR2 YENEEA. The V end lost 2 bases, the J end lost 0 bases, and 5 bases lay between the germline ends. Written as DNA, the CDR3 is TGTGCCAGCAGCTTAATTTTCTCTGGGGCCAACGTCCTGACTTTC. It specifies CASSLIFSGANVLTF.

The chain carries TRBV27 and TRBJ2-2; 8 bases map to TRBD2. CDR1 and CDR2 from the germline V gene are MNHEY and SMNVEV (reference sequence). Trimming removed 2 bases from V and 1 base from J; junction bases left unmatched: 3. This CDR3 spans 16 amino acids. CDR3 loop: CASSLIAGRNTGELFF. DNA for the CDR3: TGTGCCAGCAGTTTAATAGCGGGAAGGAACACCGGGGAGCTGTTTTTT.